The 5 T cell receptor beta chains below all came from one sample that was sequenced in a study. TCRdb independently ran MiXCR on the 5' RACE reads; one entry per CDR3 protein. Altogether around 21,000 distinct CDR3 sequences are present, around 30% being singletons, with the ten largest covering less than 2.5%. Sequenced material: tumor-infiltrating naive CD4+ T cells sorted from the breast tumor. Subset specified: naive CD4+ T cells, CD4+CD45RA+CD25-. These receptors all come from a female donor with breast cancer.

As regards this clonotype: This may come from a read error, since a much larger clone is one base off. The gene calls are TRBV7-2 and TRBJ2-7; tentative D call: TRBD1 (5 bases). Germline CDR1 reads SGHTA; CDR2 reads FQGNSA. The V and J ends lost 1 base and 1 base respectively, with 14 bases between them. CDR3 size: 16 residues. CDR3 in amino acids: CASSLGTRGFSYEQYF. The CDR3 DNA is TGTGCCAGCAGCTTAGGGACAAGGGGCTTTTCCTACGAGCAGTACTTC.

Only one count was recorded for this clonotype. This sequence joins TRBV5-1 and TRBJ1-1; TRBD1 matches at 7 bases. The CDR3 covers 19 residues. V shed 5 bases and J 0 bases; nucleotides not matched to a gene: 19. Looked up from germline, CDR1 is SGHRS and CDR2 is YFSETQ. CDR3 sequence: CASRIEQGLRNLMNTEAFF. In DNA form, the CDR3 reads TGCGCCAGCAGGATAGAACAGGGGCTAAGAAATCTTATGAACACTGAAGCTTTCTTT.

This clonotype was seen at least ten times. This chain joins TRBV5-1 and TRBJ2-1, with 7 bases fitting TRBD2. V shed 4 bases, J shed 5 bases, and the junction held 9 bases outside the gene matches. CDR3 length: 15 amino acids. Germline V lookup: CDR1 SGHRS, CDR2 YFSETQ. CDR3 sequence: CASSPRWLADNEQFF. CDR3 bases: TGCGCCAGCAGCCCCCGGTGGCTAGCGGACAATGAGCAGTTCTTC. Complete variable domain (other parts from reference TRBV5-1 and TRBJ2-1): KAGVTQTPRYLIKTRGQQVTLSCSPISGHRSVSWYQQTPGQGLQFLFEYFSETQRNKGNFPGRFSGRQFSNSRSEMNVSTLELGDSALYLCASSPRWLADNEQFFGPGTRLTVL.

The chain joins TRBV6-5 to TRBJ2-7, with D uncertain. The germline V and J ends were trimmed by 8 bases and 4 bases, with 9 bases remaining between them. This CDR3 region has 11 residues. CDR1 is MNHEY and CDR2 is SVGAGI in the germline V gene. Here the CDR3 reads CASGNSYEQYF. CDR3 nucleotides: TGTGCCAGCGGGAACTCGTACGAGCAGTACTTC.

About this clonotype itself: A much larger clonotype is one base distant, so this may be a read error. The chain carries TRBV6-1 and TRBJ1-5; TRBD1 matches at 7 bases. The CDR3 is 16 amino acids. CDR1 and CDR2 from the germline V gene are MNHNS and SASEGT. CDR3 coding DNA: TGTGCCAGCAGTGCCATTTTCGACAGGGAGAATCAGCCCCGGCATTTT. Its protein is CASSAIFDRENQPRHF.